This entry describes one TCR beta chain. J was trimmed by 4 bases and V by 6 bases; bases with no gene match: 3. Germline V CDR1 and CDR2: WSHSY, SAAADI. The CDR3 consists of 14 residues. The data were taken from a study of blood T cell repertoires in COVID-19. Background on the study: Specimens from acute and convalescent COVID-19 originated in the United States, Italy and Spain. T cells, B-cell-depleted T cells, or PBMCs supplied cDNA or gDNA.

Original processing notes: Amplified reference gene primers provided the basis for estimating nucleated cell counts. Generated by immunoSEQ multiplex PCR, the TCRdb table keeps only in-frame clones and is missing some. Clone size and the V and J calls come from that table; the DNA yielded D and trimming. The sample includes 250,000 or so clones, about 88% of them seen just once. This receptor was identified in a man aged 25 to 45 with active or convalescent COVID-19. V is TRBV10-2 and J is TRBJ2-1; TRBD2 matches at 10 bases. Source material: peripheral blood. The chain's CDR3 is CASRLAGGYNEQFF. CDR3 sequence (DNA): TGCGCCAGCAGATTAGCGGGGGGTTACAATGAGCAGTTCTTC.